These 17 T cell receptor beta chains originate from one sample sequenced in a study of blood T cells in healthy people across ages. Together with a sample-barcoded 5' primer, a J-beta primer mix was included in a second PCR lasting about 7 to 11 cycles. TCRdb re-called the 5' RACE reads through MiXCR, storing one row per CDR3 protein. The repertoire includes around 700,000 distinct CDR3 sequences, 20% to 25% of them detected once, and roughly 9% sits in the top ten. These data also featured in a second study, about T cells of mothers and their children.

The sample comprised blood. These receptors were taken from a boy younger than 18 in good health.

The V call is TRBV2, the J call TRBJ2-5; TRBD2 matches at 10 bases. The CDR3 covers 15 residues. Per germline, CDR1 SNHLY and CDR2 FYNNEI. V lost 7 bases and J lost 2; bases outside the gene matches: 7. The CDR3 sequence is CASTTGLADQETQYF. The CDR3 DNA is TGTGCCAGCACCACCGGACTAGCGGATCAAGAGACCCAGTACTTC.

The V and J genes are TRBV9 and TRBJ2-1, with D possibly matching TRBD1 (5 bases). The CDR3 sequence is 15 residues long. Germline assignment: CDR1 SGDLS and CDR2 YYNGEE. V was shortened by 0 bases and J by 4 bases, with 11 bases between the two germline ends. CDR3 residues: CASSVEGVGYNEQFF. CDR3 nucleotides: TGTGCCAGCAGCGTAGAAGGGGTGGGGTACAATGAGCAGTTCTTC. The variable domain in full, completed from reference TRBV9 and TRBJ2-1, reads DSGVTQTPKHLITATGQRVTLRCSPRSGDLSVYWYQQSLDQGLQFLIQYYNGEERAKGNILERFSAQQFPDLHSELNLSSLELGDSALYFCASSVEGVGYNEQFFGPGTRLTVL.

The CDR3 nucleotides read TGTGCCAGCAGTTACTCGATAACGTACGGGTATCGCACTGAAGCTTTCTTT. It translates to CASSYSITYGYRTEAFF. The chain joins TRBV6-5 to TRBJ1-1, with D unclear. CDR3 length: 17 amino acids. V lost 0 bases and J 4 bases, leaving 18 bases between the germline ends. The germline gives CDR1 MNHEY, CDR2 SVGAGI.

V and J are TRBV4-3 and TRBJ2-2, with a possible D match to TRBD1 (6 bases). Between the trimmed V and J ends, which lost 0 bases and 5 bases, there was a span of 10 bases. There are 15 residues in the CDR3. The germline V gene has CDR1 LGHNA and CDR2 YSLEER. The CDR3 protein is CASSQDRGSTGELFF. CDR3 DNA: TGCGCCAGCAGCCAAGATAGGGGGTCGACCGGGGAGCTGTTTTTT.

The J gene is TRBJ1-1, the V gene TRBV5-1; TRBD1 agrees at 9 bases. In germline, CDR1 is SGHRS, CDR2 YFSETQ. The ends lost 3 bases at V and 6 bases at J; junction bases unmatched: 9. This CDR3 has 15 amino acids. This CDR3 is CASSSGTGKGAEAFF. The DNA of the CDR3 is TGCGCCAGCAGCTCCGGGACAGGGAAGGGCGCTGAAGCTTTCTTT.

This clonotype was seen only a few times. J is TRBJ2-1 and V is TRBV12-3 or TRBV12-4; no clear D. The V end was cut by 2 bases, the J end by 9 bases, with 17 bases between. CDR3 size: 15 residues. The CDR3 DNA reads TGTGCCAGCAGTTTAAGGAGTATGGGGTGGTTTGAGCAGTTCTTC. Protein sequence: CASSLRSMGWFEQFF.

Comments on this clonotype: The junction shows a germline mismatch at one end, possibly a read error. V and J are TRBV29-1 and TRBJ2-7; D may be TRBD1 (6 bases). Germline V CDR1 and CDR2: SQVTM, ANQGSEA. The CDR3 covers 14 residues. CDR3 sequence reads: CSVVLDRTSYEQYF. CDR3 in DNA: TGCAGCGTTGTTCTGGACAGAACCTCCTATGAGCAGTACTTC.

The chain uses TRBV11-2 and TRBJ2-7; tentatively, D is TRBD1 (6 bases). The CDR3 is 13 amino acids. V lost 1 base and J lost 5, with 9 bases in between. Looked up from germline, CDR1 is SGHAT and CDR2 is FQNNGV. The CDR3 coding sequence is TGTGCCAGCAGCTTAGGGGGGCCCGACGAGCAGTACTTC. Its translation is CASSLGGPDEQYF.

The CDR3 region is CSVRVVGSYEQYF. The CDR3 DNA is TGCAGCGTGAGGGTCGTAGGGTCCTACGAGCAGTACTTC. The chain recombines TRBV29-1 with TRBJ2-7, with a possible D match to TRBD2 (5 bases). V was clipped by 6 bases and J by 1 base, with 13 bases between them. This CDR3 spans 13 amino acids. Germline-derived CDR1 and CDR2 are SQVTM and ANQGSEA.

This clonotype appeared a few times. The CDR3 reads CASSWGQGAEKLFF. The CDR3 bases are TGTGCCAGCAGCTGGGGACAGGGGGCTGAAAAACTGTTTTTT. The chain joins TRBV7-2 to TRBJ1-4; 12 positions match TRBD1. CDR1 and CDR2 (germline): SGHTA, FQGNSA. The CDR3 runs 14 residues. V was pared by 4 bases and J by 7 bases, with 1 base of the junction left unmatched.

The chain couples TRBV7-2 to TRBJ2-7; D tentatively reads TRBD1 or TRBD2 (5 bases each). Germline CDR1 is SGHTA and CDR2 is FQGNSA. V lost 1 base to trimming and J lost 6 bases, with 10 bases between them. CDR3 size: 13 residues. Written as DNA, the CDR3 is TGTGCCAGCAGCTTAGGGGGGTACGCCGAGCAGTACTTC. It translates to CASSLGGYAEQYF.

The chain's CDR3 is CASSYGGGLGETQYF. In DNA form, the CDR3 reads TGCGCCAGCAGCTACGGGGGGGGATTGGGGGAGACCCAGTACTTC. The chain carries TRBV4-3 and TRBJ2-5; TRBD2 agrees at 8 bases. The ends lost 5 bases at V and 5 bases at J; junction bases unmatched: 10. Germline assignment: CDR1 LGHNA and CDR2 YSLEER. The CDR3 has 15 residues.

V and J are TRBV7-2 and TRBJ2-5, with 9 bases fitting TRBD1. Germline assignment: CDR1 SGHTA and CDR2 FQGNSA. This CDR3 contains 13 residues. V lost 5 bases, J lost 7 bases, and 5 bases stayed unmatched. Here the CDR3 reads CASSPGQGTTQYF. CDR3 coding DNA: TGTGCCAGCAGCCCGGGACAGGGTACGACCCAGTACTTC.

This clonotype was detected a few times. This chain links TRBV4-1 with TRBJ2-1; a weak D match, TRBD1 (6 bases). CDR1 and CDR2 (germline): MGHRA, YSYEKL. Between the trimmed V and J ends, which lost 5 bases and 1 base, there was a span of 33 bases. This CDR3 has 22 amino acids. Here the CDR3 DNA reads TGCGCCAGCAGCTTCTCTAAATCCCACAGGGACGGGGTTCGGAAATCCTACAATGAGCAGTTCTTC. Its protein product is CASSFSKSHRDGVRKSYNEQFF.

The chain carries TRBV13 and TRBJ2-5, with 7 bases identical to TRBD2. V was clipped by 5 bases and J by 4 bases; unmatched bases: 7. The germline V gene encodes CDR1 PRHDT and CDR2 FYEKMQ (reference sequence). The CDR3 has 14 residues. CDR3 loop: CASSVRGVIETQYF. CDR3 nucleotide sequence: TGTGCCAGCAGCGTTCGGGGGGTCATAGAGACCCAGTACTTC.

There are a few counts of this clonotype. The chain uses TRBV9 and TRBJ1-4; no clear D. CDR1 is SGDLS and CDR2 is YYNGEE in the germline V gene. Trimming shortened V by 3 bases and J by 13 bases, and 7 bases separated the two germline ends. The CDR3 has 10 residues. The DNA of the CDR3 is TGTGCCAGCAGCGAAAGTGGACTGTTTTTT. Translation gives CASSESGLFF.

In this sample, this clonotype turned up once. The J gene is TRBJ1-2, the V gene TRBV9; maybe TRBD1 (5 bases). The CDR3 sequence is 14 residues long. Trimming removed 0 bases from V and 8 bases from J, with 14 bases in between. Germline CDR1 is SGDLS and CDR2 is YYNGEE. The CDR3 coding sequence is TGTGCCAGCAGCGTAGCTGGGGCCCCCGGCGGCTACACCTTC. It is translated as CASSVAGAPGGYTF.